The 28 T cell receptor beta chains presented below share a single source sample, sequenced in a study of long-term antiretroviral therapy in people with HIV. Version v3.0 of the immunoSEQ assay was performed at survey level. Assay: immunoSEQ multiplex PCR; the TCRdb copy retains only in-frame clones and omits some. The sample consists of 10,000 to 15,000 clones, roughly 80% of them appearing once. Sequenced material: unsorted PBMCs, taken 0.8 years before starting antiretroviral therapy. The source of these receptors is a woman aged 40 to 49 with HIV.

The chain combines TRBV7-8 with TRBJ2-7, with TRBD1 matching over 8 bases. The CDR3 runs 13 residues. V was clipped by 6 bases and J by 2 bases; unmatched bases: 3. The germline V gene has CDR1 SGHVS and CDR2 FQNEAQ. The CDR3 is CASRETGAYEQYF. The CDR3 region has the DNA TGTGCCAGCAGGGAGACAGGGGCCTACGAGCAGTACTTC.

This chain uses TRBV6-1 with TRBJ1-1; possibly TRBD1 for D (5 bases). V was shortened by 7 bases and J by 1 base, with 13 bases between the two germline ends. The germline V gene encodes CDR1 MNHNS and CDR2 SASEGT. CDR3 length equals 14 residues. For the CDR3, the DNA is TGTGCCAGCACCGTAGACACAGGGAACACTGAAGCTTTCTTT. Protein product: CASTVDTGNTEAFF.

The chain joins TRBV7-8 to TRBJ1-3; D not resolved. V was pared by 0 bases and J by 4 bases, with 7 bases between. The CDR3 contains 14 residues. Per the germline V gene, CDR1 is SGHVS and CDR2 is FQNEAQ. The CDR3 nucleotides read TGTGCCAGCAGCTTAGCGGGTGCCGGAAACACCATATATTTT. As protein: CASSLAGAGNTIYF. The full variable domain, rest sourced from reference TRBV7-8 and TRBJ1-3, is GAGVSQSPRYKVAKRGQDVALRCDPISGHVSLFWYQQALGQGPEFLTYFQNEAQLDKSGLPSDRFFAERPEGSVSTLKIQRTQQEDSAVYLCASSLAGAGNTIYFGEGSWLTVV.

This clone was observed a handful of times. The rearrangement joins TRBV27 to TRBJ2-7; 8 bases agree with TRBD1. There are 14 residues in the CDR3. The junction had 2 bases not matched to a gene; V was cut back by 0 bases and J by 4 bases. Germline V lookup: CDR1 MNHEY, CDR2 SMNVEV (reference sequence). The CDR3 DNA follows: TGTGCCAGCAGTTTATCTCGACAGGGGTACGAGCAGTACTTC. Translation: CASSLSRQGYEQYF.

CDR3 sequence reads: CASSQDPPSDRGYEQYF. CDR3 in DNA: TGCGCCAGCAGCCAAGACCCACCCTCAGACAGGGGGTATGAGCAGTACTTC. The chain combines TRBV4-1 with TRBJ2-7; TRBD1 aligns across 9 bases. The length of the CDR3 is 17 residues. Per germline, CDR1 MGHRA and CDR2 YSYEKL. The V and J ends lost 0 bases and 7 bases, in that order; junction bases with no gene match: 13.

The rearrangement links TRBV7-9 to TRBJ2-1; 11 nucleotides match TRBD2. The V and J ends lost 5 bases and 4 bases, in that order; junction bases with no gene match: 1. There are 14 residues in the CDR3. Per germline, CDR1 SEHNR and CDR2 FQNEAQ (reference sequence). The DNA for the CDR3 is TGTGCCAGCAGCCGGACTAGCGGGTACAATGAGCAGTTCTTC. Its translation is CASSRTSGYNEQFF.

The chain links TRBV5-4 to TRBJ2-3; tentatively, D is TRBD2 (5 bases). Germline values: CDR1 SGHNT, CDR2 YYREEE (reference sequence). V lost 0 bases and J lost 1, with 15 bases in between. The CDR3 has 17 residues. The CDR3 here is CASSLDPAPGGTDTQYF. DNA for the CDR3: TGTGCCAGCAGCTTGGATCCGGCACCCGGGGGCACAGATACGCAGTATTTT.

This clone has a single count. The chain combines TRBV10-3 with TRBJ2-2; 8 nucleotides line up with TRBD2. CDR3 length: 16 amino acids. The germline CDR1 and CDR2 sequences are ENHRY and SYGVKD. Trimming removed 8 bases from V and 0 bases from J; junction bases left unmatched: 8. The CDR3 sequence: CAIRASGPSNTGELFF. The CDR3 nucleotides are TGTGCCATCCGAGCTAGCGGGCCCTCGAACACCGGGGAGCTGTTTTTT.

This clone was seen a handful of times. The chain uses TRBV4-1 and TRBJ2-3; D gene uncertain. CDR1 and CDR2 from the germline V gene are MGHRA and YSYEKL. The V gene lost 0 bases and the J gene lost 5 bases, with 12 bases spanning the gap. This CDR3 is built from 15 residues. The CDR3 sequence: CASSQEAGWVDTQYF. CDR3 DNA sequence: TGCGCCAGCAGCCAAGAGGCCGGGTGGGTAGATACGCAGTATTTT.

This clone has more than one count but fewer than ten. This rearrangement joins TRBV7-8 to TRBJ1-5; D possibly corresponds to TRBD1 (6 bases). The CDR3 contains 15 residues. CDR1 and CDR2 from the germline V gene are SGHVS and FQNEAQ. The V end lost 5 bases, the J end lost 7 bases, and 18 bases lay between the germline ends. Written as DNA, the CDR3 is TGTGCCAGCAGCCCCACGGGACAAATGGGGCAGCCCCAGCATTTT. It codes for CASSPTGQMGQPQHF.

This chain connects TRBV6-4 to TRBJ2-2; no firm D call. The germline V gene encodes CDR1 MRHNA and CDR2 SNTAGT. The CDR3 consists of 14 residues. Trimming took off 0 bases at V and 4 bases at J, with 6 bases between the two ends. In DNA, the CDR3 is TGTGCCAGCAGTGACTCGAGGATCACCGGGGAGCTGTTTTTT. This gives the protein CASSDSRITGELFF.

The rearrangement links TRBV6-5 to TRBJ2-7; TRBD1 aligns across 8 bases. The CDR3 is 14 residues long. The trim removed 5 bases at V and 1 base at J, leaving 4 bases unmatched. Germline values: CDR1 MNHEY, CDR2 SVGAGI. The CDR3 is CASSPWTGSYEQYF. DNA of the CDR3: TGTGCCAGCAGTCCCTGGACAGGGTCCTACGAGCAGTACTTC.

The chain employs TRBV9 and TRBJ2-4, with 11 bases aligning to TRBD2. V lost 4 bases to trimming and J lost 0 bases; unmatched junction nucleotides: 9. Germline V gives CDR1 SGDLS, CDR2 YYNGEE. This CDR3 has 18 amino acids. The CDR3 coding sequence is TGTGCCAGCAGCCCCCCCATAGGACTAGCGGGAGCCAAAAACATTCAGTACTTC. This translates into CASSPPIGLAGAKNIQYF.

The rearrangement uses TRBV5-1 and TRBJ1-2, with 10 bases that match TRBD1. Germline V gene lookup returns CDR1 SGHRS and CDR2 YFSETQ. The CDR3 has 14 residues. V shed 4 bases and J 3 bases; nucleotides not matched to a gene: 3. CDR3 DNA sequence: TGCGCCAGCAGCAGACAGGGGGCGGACTATGGCTACACCTTC. Its protein is CASSRQGADYGYTF. Filled out from reference TRBV5-1 and TRBJ1-2, the complete variable domain reads KAGVTQTPRYLIKTRGQQVTLSCSPISGHRSVSWYQQTPGQGLQFLFEYFSETQRNKGNFPGRFSGRQFSNSRSEMNVSTLELGDSALYLCASSRQGADYGYTFGSGTRLTVV.

The CDR3 loop is CASSPGTASSYEQYF. CDR3 in DNA: TGTGCCAGCAGTCCCGGGACAGCGAGCTCCTACGAGCAGTACTTC. The chain couples TRBV28 to TRBJ2-7, with 7 bases lining up with TRBD1. The CDR3 contains 15 residues. Looked up from germline, CDR1 is MDHEN and CDR2 is SYDVKM. V gave up 5 bases and J gave up 0 bases; unmatched junction bases: 7.

The chain is built from TRBV29-1 and TRBJ2-2, with D tentatively TRBD1 (6 bases). Germline CDR1 is SQVTM and CDR2 is ANQGSEA. The CDR3 extends over 13 amino acids. Between the trimmed V and J ends, which lost 1 base and 5 bases, there was a span of 8 bases. CDR3 region: CSVEAGVTGELFF. In DNA form, the CDR3 reads TGCAGCGTTGAAGCAGGGGTTACCGGGGAGCTGTTTTTT.

The chain uses TRBV6-1 and TRBJ2-1; 8 nucleotides agree with TRBD2. The CDR3 length is 15 residues. From germline, CDR1 is MNHNS and CDR2 SASEGT. The ends lost 6 bases at V and 3 bases at J; junction bases unmatched: 7. The CDR3 protein is CASRAAGARYNEQFF. CDR3 DNA sequence: TGTGCCAGCAGGGCAGCGGGAGCCCGCTACAATGAGCAGTTCTTC.

The chain recombines TRBV6-6 with TRBJ2-7; perhaps TRBD2 as D (6 bases). Germline CDR1 and CDR2: MNHNY and SVGAGI (reference sequence). The germline V and J ends were trimmed by 7 bases and 7 bases, with 23 bases remaining between them. The CDR3 has 15 amino acids. CDR3 amino acids: CASIPEGGTGREQYF. In nucleotides, the CDR3 is TGTGCCAGCATCCCCGAGGGCGGGACCGGGCGGGAGCAGTACTTC.

The gene calls are TRBV28 and TRBJ2-7; D gene unclear. The V end was cut by 2 bases, the J end by 0 bases, with 11 bases between. The CDR3 is 15 amino acids. The germline CDR1 and CDR2 sequences are MDHEN and SYDVKM. CDR3 nucleotide sequence: TGTGCCAGCAGTTTAGTCGGAAGTCTCTCCTACGAGCAGTACTTC. Amino acid sequence: CASSLVGSLSYEQYF.

Comments on this clone: Other DNA variants within this sample encode the same CDR3. J is TRBJ2-5 and V is TRBV18; D may be TRBD1 or TRBD2 (5 bases each). Germline CDR1 KGHSH, CDR2 LQKENI. V was clipped by 2 bases and J by 2 bases, with 6 bases between them. CDR3 length equals 13 residues. The CDR3 coding sequence is TGTGCCAGCTCACCAGGGACGCAAGAGACCCAGTACTTC. This sequence encodes CASSPGTQETQYF.

The rearrangement links TRBV6-5 to TRBJ2-2; unclear D gene. Germline values: CDR1 MNHEY, CDR2 SVGAGI. The CDR3 is made up of 12 amino acids. Trimming stripped 2 bases from V and 6 bases from J, with 4 bases between. CDR3 in DNA: TGTGCCAGCAGTTACCCGGCCGGGGAGCTGTTTTTT. This codes for CASSYPAGELFF.

V gene TRBV19 combines with J gene TRBJ2-7; either TRBD1 or TRBD2 may supply D (5 bases each). V was pared by 3 bases and J by 2 bases, with 20 bases between. Germline CDR1 reads LNHDA; CDR2 reads SQIVND (reference sequence). This CDR3 contains 17 residues. This CDR3 reads CASSMGPTSRGPYEQYF. DNA for the CDR3: TGTGCCAGTAGTATGGGCCCAACGAGCCGGGGACCCTACGAGCAGTACTTC.

Only one count was recorded for this clone. CDR3 DNA: TGTGCCTCTCGCGGTGCAGGGAATCAGCCCCAGCATTTT. It specifies CASRGAGNQPQHF. V and J are TRBV19 and TRBJ1-5; maybe TRBD1 (5 bases). From germline, CDR1 is LNHDA and CDR2 SQIVND (reference sequence). CDR3 length equals 13 residues. V was trimmed by 11 bases and J by 4 bases, leaving 15 bases between them.

The chain is built from TRBV28 and TRBJ2-1; 11 nucleotides match TRBD2. Germline values: CDR1 MDHEN, CDR2 SYDVKM. V trimming: 2 bases; J trimming: 6 bases; junction bases outside the gene matches: 6. The CDR3 is made up of 16 amino acids. CDR3 loop: CASSLQLAGGGNEQFF. The DNA of the CDR3 is TGTGCCAGCAGTTTACAGCTAGCGGGAGGCGGCAATGAGCAGTTCTTC.

This clone came up once. The J gene is TRBJ1-1, the V gene TRBV4-1; the D is unclear. The CDR3 consists of 14 residues. V lost 1 base and J lost 0, with 6 bases in between. The germline V gene encodes CDR1 MGHRA and CDR2 YSYEKL. Here the CDR3 DNA reads TGCGCCAGCAGCCAAGGCCAGTTGAACACTGAAGCTTTCTTT. This encodes CASSQGQLNTEAFF.

J is TRBJ2-1 and V is TRBV19, with 10 bases lining up with TRBD2. The J segment lost 0 bases and the V segment lost 6 bases, leaving 11 bases of the junction unmatched. The germline V gene encodes CDR1 LNHDA and CDR2 SQIVND (reference sequence). The length of the CDR3 is 18 residues. CDR3 bases: TGTGCCAGTAGAAAGGGACTAGCGAATCCAAGCTCCTACAATGAGCAGTTCTTC. Its translation is CASRKGLANPSSYNEQFF.

The chain couples TRBV20-1 to TRBJ2-1; D not resolved. In germline, CDR1 is DFQATT, CDR2 SNEGSKA (reference sequence). Trimming pared 4 bases from V and 7 bases from J, leaving 8 bases between. CDR3 length equals 11 residues. CDR3: CSATSGNEQFF. Here the CDR3 DNA reads TGCAGTGCTACCAGTGGGAATGAGCAGTTCTTC.

This clone was picked up one time. This rearrangement joins TRBV2 to TRBJ2-1; no reliable D call. The CDR3 extends over 11 amino acids. Per the germline V gene, CDR1 is SNHLY and CDR2 is FYNNEI. V lost 4 bases and J lost 8, with 6 bases in between. The CDR3 region has the DNA TGTGCCAGCAGTGTTATGGATGAGCAGTTCTTC. Its protein is CASSVMDEQFF.